One and the same sample provided the 26 T cell receptor beta chains below, sequenced in a study of cytomegalovirus exposure and HLA in healthy donors. Use of 60 Vbeta and 13 Jbeta primers characterized the PCR. Only in-frame clones appear in the TCRdb table, and some are missing; sequencing was by immunoSEQ multiplex PCR. The sample consists of roughly 100,000 clones, 78% of them appearing once. The sample comprised PBMCs. These receptors were obtained from a woman in her thirties or forties in good health and CMV-seronegative.

Turning to this clone: Other DNA sequences in the sample encode the same CDR3. The chain carries TRBV29-1 and TRBJ2-1; D remains unclear. Germline values: CDR1 SQVTM, CDR2 ANQGSEA. The V and J ends lost 6 bases and 0 bases respectively, with 6 bases between them. The CDR3 runs 12 residues. The CDR3 spells CSVVSSYNEQFF. CDR3 nucleotides: TGCAGCGTCGTGAGCTCCTACAATGAGCAGTTCTTC.

This chain connects TRBV5-4 to TRBJ2-5; 7 bases are a match to TRBD2. V gave up 3 bases and J gave up 5 bases; unmatched junction bases: 7. The CDR3 totals 14 residues. Per germline, CDR1 SGHNT and CDR2 YYREEE (reference sequence). Here the CDR3 reads CASSSGLVSETQYF. As DNA, the CDR3 is TGTGCCAGCAGCTCCGGACTAGTTAGCGAGACCCAGTACTTC.

The chain uses TRBV11-1 and TRBJ1-3; 7 bases are shared with TRBD1. Per germline, CDR1 SGHAT and CDR2 FQDESV (reference sequence). With V trimmed by 4 bases and J by 2 bases, 2 bases remained unmatched. This CDR3 has 14 residues. The CDR3 nucleotides are TGTGCCAGCAGCTCGACAGGGCCTGGAAACACCATATATTTT. It specifies CASSSTGPGNTIYF. The full variable domain, rest sourced from reference TRBV11-1 and TRBJ1-3, is EAEVAQSPRYKITEKSQAVAFWCDPISGHATLYWYRQILGQGPELLVQFQDESVVDDSQLPKDRFSAERLKGVDSTLKIQPAELGDSAMYLCASSSTGPGNTIYFGEGSWLTVV.

The rearrangement uses TRBV7-2 and TRBJ1-4, with 11 positions matching TRBD1. This CDR3 is 15 amino acids long. Germline-derived CDR1 and CDR2 are SGHTA and FQGNSA. V was clipped by 5 bases and J by 8 bases; unmatched bases: 7. The CDR3 region has the DNA TGTGCCAGCAGCCTAGGAGGGACAGGGGGGGAAAAACTGTTTTTT. It yields the protein CASSLGGTGGEKLFF. The entire variable domain, with the rest obtained from reference TRBV7-2 and TRBJ1-4, is as follows: GAGVSQSPSNKVTEKGKDVELRCDPISGHTALYWYRQSLGQGLEFLIYFQGNSAPDKSGLPSDRFSAERTGGSVSTLTIQRTQQEDSAVYLCASSLGGTGGEKLFFGSGTQLSVL.

The V gene is TRBV7-2, the J gene TRBJ1-2; 7 bases are shared with TRBD1. The CDR3 is 14 amino acids. Germline-derived CDR1 and CDR2 are SGHTA and FQGNSA. V trimming: 4 bases; J trimming: 7 bases; junction bases outside the gene matches: 9. The CDR3 spells CASSWDSGVGGYTF. The CDR3, as DNA: TGTGCCAGCAGCTGGGACAGCGGCGTCGGTGGCTACACCTTC.

CDR3 residues: CASSMQGPNTEAFF. CDR3 bases: TGTGCCAGTAGTATGCAGGGGCCGAACACTGAAGCTTTCTTT. The rearrangement joins TRBV19 to TRBJ1-1, with D possibly TRBD1 on 6 matching bases. CDR1 is LNHDA, CDR2 SQIVND, per germline (reference sequence). The CDR3 has 14 residues. V was pared by 3 bases and J by 1 base, with 9 bases between. The full variable domain, rest sourced from reference TRBV19 and TRBJ1-1, is DGGITQSPKYLFRKEGQNVTLSCEQNLNHDAMYWYRQDPGQGLRLIYYSQIVNDFQKGDIAEGYSVSREKKESFPLTVTSAQKNPTAFYLCASSMQGPNTEAFFGQGTRLTVV.

The rearrangement joins TRBV5-1 to TRBJ2-1; D unclear. CDR1 and CDR2 from the germline V gene are SGHRS and YFSETQ. Trimming took off 2 bases at V and 1 base at J, with 16 bases between the two ends. The CDR3 covers 17 residues. Written as DNA, the CDR3 is TGCGCCAGCAGCTTCGAAAAGCCGCAACGATCCTACAATGAGCAGTTCTTC. Its translation: CASSFEKPQRSYNEQFF.

The chain is built from TRBV27 and TRBJ1-1; D is undetermined. V was trimmed by 6 bases and J by 4 bases, leaving 12 bases between them. This CDR3 is 13 amino acids long. Germline CDR1 MNHEY, CDR2 SMNVEV (reference sequence). The CDR3 is CASRKIGSTEAFF. DNA for the CDR3: TGTGCCAGCAGGAAAATCGGGAGCACTGAAGCTTTCTTT.

This rearrangement joins TRBV19 to TRBJ2-3; a weak D match, TRBD2 (5 bases). The CDR3 is 13 residues long. Germline CDR1 is LNHDA and CDR2 is SQIVND (reference sequence). With 7 bases removed from V and 4 bases from J, the gap between germline ends came to 12 bases. The CDR3 DNA is TGTGCCAGTAATCCTACGGGATCAGATACGCAGTATTTT. Protein product: CASNPTGSDTQYF.

The chain recombines TRBV6-1 with TRBJ1-6; D is undetermined. Deletions cut 8 bases from V and 0 bases from J, with 8 bases between. This CDR3 has 14 residues. Germline V CDR1 and CDR2: MNHNS, SASEGT. The CDR3, as DNA: TGTGCCAGCTCACCGAGCTCCTATAATTCACCCCTCCACTTT. It encodes CASSPSSYNSPLHF.

The chain combines TRBV28 with TRBJ1-5; 12 positions match TRBD1. In germline, CDR1 is MDHEN, CDR2 SYDVKM. The length of the CDR3 is 16 residues. The V and J ends lost 5 bases and 3 bases, in that order; junction bases with no gene match: 5. CDR3: CASSPGTGGFNQPQHF. The DNA of the CDR3 is TGTGCCAGCAGTCCTGGGACAGGGGGCTTCAATCAGCCCCAGCATTTT.

The chain joins TRBV20-1 to TRBJ2-1; TRBD2 is a possible D gene (5 bases). Looked up from germline, CDR1 is DFQATT and CDR2 is SNEGSKA (reference sequence). V lost 3 bases to trimming and J lost 8 bases, with 8 bases between them. The CDR3 spans 11 residues. The CDR3 sequence is CSASPRDEQFF. The CDR3 nucleotides are TGCAGTGCTAGTCCGCGGGATGAGCAGTTCTTC.

This chain links TRBV6-5 with TRBJ2-7; 10 nucleotides agree with TRBD1. This CDR3 is 15 amino acids long. Germline V gene data show CDR1 as MNHEY and CDR2 as SVGAGI. J gave up 6 bases and V 1 base, and 6 bases lay outside the gene matches. The CDR3 DNA follows: TGTGCCAGCAGTTACTTCACGGGACAGGGGACCGAGCAGTACTTC. Translating it yields CASSYFTGQGTEQYF.

V is TRBV6-6 and J is TRBJ2-1; D uncertain. V was pared by 0 bases and J by 7 bases, with 10 bases between. The germline gives CDR1 MNHNY, CDR2 SVGAGI (reference sequence). The CDR3 is 14 amino acids. The chain's CDR3 is CASSYSRPGNEQFF. The CDR3, as DNA: TGTGCCAGCAGTTACTCGCGCCCCGGGAATGAGCAGTTCTTC.

This clone was seen just once. The rearrangement uses TRBV7-6 and TRBJ2-7; D is undetermined. This CDR3 has 12 amino acids. Per the germline V gene, CDR1 is SGHVS and CDR2 is FNYEAQ. Trimming left V 4 bases short and J 6 bases short, with 10 bases between. CDR3 DNA: TGTGCCAGCAGCTCCCTAAATAGCGAGCAGTACTTC. As protein: CASSSLNSEQYF.

The rearrangement joins TRBV7-7 to TRBJ2-1, with 9 bases identical to TRBD1. The germline gives CDR1 SSHAT, CDR2 FNYEAQ (reference sequence). Losses at the gene ends were 1 base for V and 9 bases for J; bases not matched to a gene: 7. The length of the CDR3 is 15 residues. CDR3 amino acids: CASSLGTGGFGEQFF. CDR3 bases: TGTGCCAGCAGCTTAGGTACAGGGGGCTTCGGTGAGCAGTTCTTC.

The V call is TRBV28, the J call TRBJ1-6; unclear D gene. V was shortened by 5 bases and J by 9 bases, with 23 bases between the two germline ends. CDR1 is MDHEN and CDR2 is SYDVKM in the germline V gene. The CDR3 loop spans 17 amino acids. The CDR3 DNA reads TGTGCCAGCAGTCGAGAATCAGCGTTCGGGGTTCGTTCACCCCTCCACTTT. Translating gives CASSRESAFGVRSPLHF.

The chain has TRBV5-1 and TRBJ2-5; TRBD2 might be the D (6 bases). The V gene's germline CDR1 is SGHRS and CDR2 YFSETQ. V lost 5 bases to trimming and J lost 5 bases, with 19 bases between them. There are 15 residues in the CDR3. CDR3 sequence reads: CASRESIFAGETQYF. In DNA, the CDR3 is TGCGCCAGCAGGGAGAGCATATTTGCGGGGGAGACCCAGTACTTC.

The chain employs TRBV7-3 and TRBJ2-2, with 10 bases identical to TRBD2. The CDR3 is made up of 19 amino acids. The V gene's germline CDR1 is SGHTA and CDR2 FQGTGA. Trimming removed 4 bases from V and 1 base from J; junction bases left unmatched: 12. CDR3 amino acids: CASSSQPLAGGQNTGELFF. In DNA form, the CDR3 reads TGTGCCAGCAGCTCCCAACCGTTAGCGGGAGGACAGAACACCGGGGAGCTGTTTTTT.

This clone was detected only a few times. The chain couples TRBV5-1 to TRBJ1-1; TRBD1 matches 8 bases. The CDR3 runs 14 residues. Germline V gene lookup returns CDR1 SGHRS and CDR2 YFSETQ. V gave up 3 bases and J gave up 1 base; unmatched junction bases: 2. Here the CDR3 reads CASSWGTGNTEAFF. The CDR3 DNA reads TGCGCCAGCAGCTGGGGGACAGGGAACACTGAAGCTTTCTTT.

The sample holds one count of this clone. J is TRBJ1-5 and V is TRBV28; D is possibly TRBD1 (5 bases). The V and J ends lost 6 bases and 3 bases respectively, with 12 bases between them. The length of the CDR3 is 14 residues. In germline, CDR1 is MDHEN, CDR2 SYDVKM. The CDR3 bases are TGTGCCAGCAGGTCCACAGGACCCAATCAGCCCCAGCATTTT. It encodes CASRSTGPNQPQHF.

This chain joins TRBV5-4 and TRBJ2-1, with D perhaps matching TRBD2 (6 bases). Trimming took 1 base from V and 0 from J, leaving 8 bases between them. Germline V gene sequence: CDR1 SGHNT, CDR2 YYREEE (reference sequence). The CDR3 is made up of 15 amino acids. The CDR3 reads CASSLFGSSYNEQFF. CDR3 DNA sequence: TGTGCCAGCAGCTTGTTCGGGAGCTCCTACAATGAGCAGTTCTTC.

The V call is TRBV5-4, the J call TRBJ1-4; 8 bases are a match to TRBD1. CDR1 is SGHNT, CDR2 YYREEE, per germline (reference sequence). CDR3 size: 16 residues. V shed 0 bases and J 8 bases; nucleotides not matched to a gene: 9. CDR3 loop: CASSLAGSGDREKLFF. The CDR3 DNA follows: TGTGCCAGCAGCTTGGCCGGGTCAGGGGACAGGGAAAAACTGTTTTTT.

This chain joins TRBV7-3 and TRBJ2-3; D not resolved. V lost 0 bases to trimming and J lost 0 bases, with 13 bases between them. Germline V gives CDR1 SGHTA, CDR2 FQGTGA. The CDR3 sequence is 17 residues long. The CDR3 spells CASSLTGGDSSTDTQYF. CDR3 bases: TGTGCCAGCAGCTTAACGGGTGGAGACTCTAGCACAGATACGCAGTATTTT.

This clone was seen only a few times. V is TRBV5-1 and J is TRBJ1-1, with D uncertain. The germline CDR1 and CDR2 sequences are SGHRS and YFSETQ. Deletions cut 4 bases from V and 0 bases from J, with 13 bases between. The CDR3 length is 15 residues. The DNA of the CDR3 is TGCGCCAGCAGCCCCCGAGCCGATCTGAACACTGAAGCTTTCTTT. Encoded protein: CASSPRADLNTEAFF.

The chain carries TRBV28 and TRBJ1-2, with TRBD1 matching 8 bases. V lost 3 bases, J lost 7 bases, and 10 bases stayed unmatched. This CDR3 region has 15 residues. The germline CDR1 and CDR2 sequences are MDHEN and SYDVKM. The CDR3 protein is CASSLGRGLASGYTF. The CDR3 DNA reads TGTGCCAGCAGTTTGGGCAGGGGGCTGGCGAGTGGCTACACCTTC.